This TCR beta chain was recovered during a study of T cells in Graves' hyperthyroidism and ophthalmopathy. Findings and limits, study-wide: Blood also held most thyroid clonotypes expanded beyond 0.001.

This clonotype was detected many times. Its antigen is not known. This CDR3 spans 15 amino acids. The ends were cut back, 0 bases at V and 6 bases at J, with 14 bases in the middle. CDR1 DFQATT and CDR2 SNEGSKA come from the germline V gene (reference sequence). For Graves' hyperthyroidism to be stable, ophthalmopathy could not progress within 18 months. RNA transcripts served as the template for amplifying TCR beta CDR3 regions. TCR CDR3 regions were first amplified by RT-PCR with HTBI primers. TCRdb ran MiXCR on the multiplex PCR reads and lists one entry per CDR3 protein. The sample gives 460,000 or so distinct CDR3 sequences, over 13% of which show up once; less than 20% is in the top ten.

The rearrangement joins TRBV20-1 to TRBJ2-2; D may be TRBD1 or TRBD2 (5 bases each). Specimen: blood. This sequence was found in a woman in her late teens or twenties with Graves' hyperthyroidism. In DNA, the CDR3 is TGCAGTGCTAGAGATCGGGGCGGAGCCGCCGGGGAGCTGTTTTTT. This codes for CSARDRGGAAGELFF.